One and the same sample provided the 4 T cell receptor beta chains below, sequenced in a study of CD8+ T cells in alopecia areata. RNA extraction and reverse transcription yielded cDNA as sequencing template. Sequenced by immunoSEQ multiplex PCR; TCRdb stores in-frame clones only, minus some. The sample has over 85,000 clones, approximately 42% seen once; the top ten hold approximately 1.4%. The sequenced material came from CD4+ T cells sorted from blood. The receptors come from a human donor with alopecia areata.

The rearrangement uses TRBV30 and TRBJ2-3; 8 bases line up with TRBD2. V gave up 2 bases and J gave up 2 bases; unmatched junction bases: 6. CDR1 is GTSNPN, CDR2 SVGIG, per germline (reference sequence). CDR3 length: 15 residues. The CDR3 loop is CAWSLKRGNTDTQYF. Written as DNA, the CDR3 is TGTGCCTGGAGTCTAAAGCGGGGGAACACAGATACGCAGTATTTT.

This chain joins TRBV6-5 and TRBJ1-1; the D is unclear. Germline-derived CDR1 and CDR2 are MNHEY and SVGAGI. Trimming cost V 4 bases and J 7 bases, with 10 bases left between them. CDR3 length: 12 amino acids. The CDR3 spells CASSSTLGEAFF. Here the CDR3 DNA reads TGTGCCAGCAGTTCCACCCTAGGTGAAGCTTTCTTT.

This chain links TRBV7-2 with TRBJ1-5, with D perhaps TRBD1 (6 bases). The CDR3 is made up of 16 amino acids. Germline CDR1 SGHTA, CDR2 FQGNSA. With 7 bases removed from V and 2 bases from J, the gap between germline ends came to 18 bases. CDR3 DNA: TGTGCCAGCATCTCCCTTGGGGGGCGCGGCAATCAGCCCCAGCATTTT. This sequence encodes CASISLGGRGNQPQHF.

The chain joins TRBV29-1 to TRBJ2-1, with 7 bases lining up with TRBD1. V trimming: 0 bases; J trimming: 5 bases; junction bases outside the gene matches: 7. Looked up from germline, CDR1 is SQVTM and CDR2 is ANQGSEA. CDR3 size: 15 residues. The CDR3 reads CSVEEFGQVDNEQFF. The DNA of the CDR3 is TGCAGCGTTGAAGAGTTCGGACAGGTAGACAATGAGCAGTTCTTC.